One and the same sample provided the 31 T cell receptor beta chains below, sequenced in a study of identical twins. TCRdb itself ran the 5' RACE reads through MiXCR, one entry per CDR3 protein. The repertoire holds approximately 1.8 million distinct CDR3 sequences, with around a third as singletons. Sequences were obtained from cord blood. The receptors stem from a newborn girl in good health.

The count of this clonotype is one. Mismatch with germline at one junction end may stem from a read error. The J gene is TRBJ2-3, the V gene TRBV4-2; the match to TRBD2 covers 13 bases. CDR3 length equals 16 residues. CDR1 and CDR2 from the germline V gene are LGHNA and YNFKEQ. CDR3 loop: CANSPELAGGPYTQYF. CDR3 sequence (DNA): TGTGCCAACAGCCCCGAACTAGCGGGAGGGCCATATACGCAGTATTTT.

This clonotype turned up a few times. The genes are TRBV25-1 and TRBJ2-5; D perhaps matches TRBD2 (5 bases). The CDR3 contains 16 residues. V lost 1 base and J 0 bases, leaving 12 bases between the germline ends. CDR1 is MGHDK, CDR2 SYGVNS, per germline. The CDR3 region is CASSEWGWEYQETQYF. CDR3 nucleotides: TGTGCCAGCAGTGAATGGGGTTGGGAGTACCAAGAGACCCAGTACTTC.

The genes are TRBV9 and TRBJ1-2; D not resolved. Deletions cut 0 bases from V and 8 bases from J, with 14 bases between. The CDR3 has 14 residues. Per the germline V gene, CDR1 is SGDLS and CDR2 is YYNGEE. The CDR3 loop reads CASSVVVSGDGYTF. CDR3 coding DNA: TGTGCCAGCAGCGTAGTTGTCTCCGGAGACGGCTACACCTTC.

Remarks on this clonotype: Since a much larger clone is just one base distant, this may be a read error. The chain carries TRBV5-1 and TRBJ2-1, with 8 bases that match TRBD1. This CDR3 region has 15 residues. Germline CDR1 SGHRS, CDR2 YFSETQ. The CDR3 DNA reads TGCGCCAGCAGCTTGGACAGGGGGACTTACAGTGAGCAGTTCTTC. It is translated as CASSLDRGTYSEQFF.

This chain links TRBV12-3 or TRBV12-4 with TRBJ2-1; D is unclear. Trimming shortened V by 3 bases and J by 9 bases, and 9 bases separated the two germline ends. The CDR3 loop spans 12 amino acids. Written as DNA, the CDR3 is TGTGCCAGCAGTTTTGTCGTATTTGAGCAGTTCTTC. This sequence encodes CASSFVVFEQFF.

The chain has TRBV20-1 and TRBJ2-5; D is unresolved. The CDR3 contains 11 residues. The V gene lost 3 bases and the J gene lost 11 bases, with 13 bases spanning the gap. The V gene's germline CDR1 is DFQATT and CDR2 SNEGSKA (reference sequence). This chain's CDR3 is CSARTTYKQYF. CDR3 in DNA: TGCAGTGCTAGGACCACCTACAAGCAGTACTTC.

There are many counts of this clonotype. For the CDR3, the DNA is TGCAGCCCCGGTATTGGCACAGATACGCAGTATTTT. Protein sequence: CSPGIGTDTQYF. The rearrangement uses TRBV29-1 and TRBJ2-3; no reliable D call. The CDR3 has 12 residues. Trimming took off 8 bases at V and 1 base at J, with 10 bases between the two ends. CDR1 SQVTM and CDR2 ANQGSEA come from the germline V gene.

This clonotype was counted once. The chain has TRBV7-2 and TRBJ2-4; TRBD2 aligns across 13 bases. Looked up from germline, CDR1 is SGHTA and CDR2 is FQGNSA. Losses at the gene ends were 5 bases for V and 13 bases for J; bases not matched to a gene: 11. The CDR3 has 15 amino acids. Here the CDR3 reads CASSGTSGGAYGQYF. The CDR3 DNA follows: TGTGCCAGCAGCGGCACTAGCGGGGGGGCCTACGGGCAGTACTTC.

This clonotype has just a few counts. The chain couples TRBV19 to TRBJ2-7; 8 bases match TRBD1. The V gene end was trimmed by 4 bases and the J gene end by 5 bases; junction bases not matched to a gene: 4. CDR3 length: 13 amino acids. Germline CDR1 is LNHDA and CDR2 is SQIVND (reference sequence). This CDR3 is CASSSRGLDEQYF. The CDR3 bases are TGTGCCAGTAGTAGCAGGGGGCTCGACGAGCAGTACTTC.

This clonotype was detected a few times. The chain uses TRBV10-3 and TRBJ2-7, with TRBD1 as a possible D gene (6 bases). The CDR3 extends over 15 amino acids. The germline V gene encodes CDR1 ENHRY and CDR2 SYGVKD. With 2 bases removed from V and 0 bases from J, the gap between germline ends came to 11 bases. CDR3 region: CAISEGQKSSYEQYF. CDR3 coding DNA: TGTGCCATCAGTGAGGGACAGAAGAGCTCCTACGAGCAGTACTTC.

This clonotype was detected only once. The CDR3 DNA sequence: TGTGCCAGCAGACGGACGTATGATACGCAGTATTTT. Translated: CASRRTYDTQYF. The chain combines TRBV11-1 with TRBJ2-3; D call uncertain. Germline V gene lookup returns CDR1 SGHAT and CDR2 FQDESV (reference sequence). The CDR3 is made up of 12 amino acids. The V and J ends lost 6 bases and 6 bases respectively, with 10 bases between them.

This sequence joins TRBV5-6 and TRBJ1-4; possible D gene TRBD1, 5 bases. Trimming cost V 3 bases and J 7 bases, with 19 bases left between them. The CDR3 contains 16 residues. Per germline, CDR1 SGHDT and CDR2 YYEEEE. The CDR3 is CASSSENRPKGEKLFF. CDR3 in DNA: TGTGCCAGCAGCTCCGAAAACAGGCCTAAGGGTGAAAAACTGTTTTTT.

The chain is built from TRBV18 and TRBJ1-4; D unclear. Looked up from germline, CDR1 is KGHSH and CDR2 is LQKENI. There are 15 residues in the CDR3. Trimming removed 3 bases at V and 1 base at J, with 9 bases between. DNA of the CDR3: TGTGCCAGCTCACCTACTACCTTAACTAATGAAAAACTGTTTTTT. Translated: CASSPTTLTNEKLFF.

This clonotype has at least ten counts. The chain couples TRBV3-1 to TRBJ1-2; 7 positions agree with TRBD1. V shed 3 bases and J 5 bases; nucleotides not matched to a gene: 6. Germline CDR1 is LGHDT and CDR2 is YNNKEL (reference sequence). The CDR3 covers 14 residues. CDR3 in amino acids: CASSHPGQLYGYTF. The CDR3 DNA reads TGTGCCAGCAGCCATCCGGGACAGCTATATGGCTACACCTTC.

CDR3 region: CASSQGLAGVGEQYF. In nucleotides, the CDR3 is TGTGCCAGCAGCCAAGGACTAGCGGGAGTTGGCGAGCAGTACTTC. The rearrangement uses TRBV4-2 and TRBJ2-7; 12 positions agree with TRBD2. The CDR3 totals 15 residues. Germline CDR1 reads LGHNA; CDR2 reads YNFKEQ. V lost 1 base and J lost 6; bases outside the gene matches: 4.

This rearrangement joins TRBV27 to TRBJ2-7; the D gene is possibly TRBD1 (5 bases). With 5 bases removed from V and 4 bases from J, the gap between germline ends came to 9 bases. The CDR3 contains 12 residues. Germline values: CDR1 MNHEY, CDR2 SMNVEV (reference sequence). The DNA of the CDR3 is TGTGCCAGCAGTACAGGCAAATACGAGCAGTACTTC. Translating gives CASSTGKYEQYF.

The chain recombines TRBV14 with TRBJ2-1, with D uncertain. The CDR3 has 11 residues. Trimming left V 1 base short and J 13 bases short, with 8 bases between. Germline V gene lookup returns CDR1 SGHDN and CDR2 FVKESK. The chain's CDR3 is CASSQAETQFF. The CDR3 DNA is TGTGCCAGCAGCCAAGCGGAGACCCAGTTCTTC. The whole variable domain, remainder taken from reference TRBV14 and TRBJ2-1, is EAGVTQFPSHSVIEKGQTVTLRCDPISGHDNLYWYRRVMGKEIKFLLHFVKESKQDESGMPNNRFLAERTGGTYSTLKVQPAELEDSGVYFCASSQAETQFFGPGTRLTVL.

Only a few counts were recorded for this clonotype. The CDR3 reads CASSQPTGASYEQYF. The CDR3 DNA is TGCGCCAGCAGCCAACCGACAGGGGCTTCCTACGAGCAGTACTTC. The chain is built from TRBV4-1 and TRBJ2-7, with 8 bases aligning to TRBD1. V trimming: 2 bases; J trimming: 1 base; junction bases outside the gene matches: 4. In germline, CDR1 is MGHRA, CDR2 YSYEKL. The CDR3 extends over 15 amino acids.

The genes are TRBV20-1 and TRBJ1-5; D remains ambiguous. This CDR3 spans 15 amino acids. Germline loops: CDR1 DFQATT, CDR2 SNEGSKA (reference sequence). V lost 8 bases, J lost 1 base, and 18 bases lay in between. CDR3 sequence: CSTKSAVKSNQPQHF. Written as DNA, the CDR3 is TGCAGTACTAAAAGTGCAGTCAAGAGCAATCAGCCCCAGCATTTT.

The rearrangement joins TRBV6-5 to TRBJ1-5; 7 bases are a match to TRBD1. CDR3 size: 18 residues. Germline V gene sequence: CDR1 MNHEY, CDR2 SVGAGI. Trimming at V came to 2 bases and at J to 3 bases, leaving 13 bases not matched to a gene. This CDR3 reads CASSYPLGDRAFNQPQHF. The CDR3 bases are TGTGCCAGCAGTTACCCCCTGGGTGACAGGGCTTTCAATCAGCCCCAGCATTTT.

This clonotype was observed a few times. This chain uses TRBV5-6 with TRBJ2-1, with 8 nucleotides matching TRBD2. The germline gives CDR1 SGHDT, CDR2 YYEEEE. With 2 bases clipped from V and 9 bases from J, the junction kept 7 bases outside the gene matches. There are 14 residues in the CDR3. The chain's CDR3 is CASSFAGGAVEQFF. The CDR3 nucleotides are TGTGCCAGCAGCTTCGCCGGGGGGGCTGTTGAGCAGTTCTTC.

This clonotype was picked up a small number of times. This chain joins TRBV5-1 and TRBJ1-1, with D perhaps TRBD1 (5 bases). CDR3 length equals 14 residues. Germline V gives CDR1 SGHRS, CDR2 YFSETQ. V was cut by 0 bases and J by 3 bases, with 9 bases left in between. CDR3 coding DNA: TGCGCCAGCAGCTTGGGACAGAAAGACACTGAAGCTTTCTTT. It encodes CASSLGQKDTEAFF. Combining the CDR3 with reference TRBV5-1 and TRBJ1-1 gives the whole variable domain KAGVTQTPRYLIKTRGQQVTLSCSPISGHRSVSWYQQTPGQGLQFLFEYFSETQRNKGNFPGRFSGRQFSNSRSEMNVSTLELGDSALYLCASSLGQKDTEAFFGQGTRLTVV.

The chain joins TRBV5-5 to TRBJ2-7; TRBD2 matches at 8 bases. The closer fit of TRBJ2-5 to the DNA end suggests the J call may be wrong. The CDR3 loop spans 14 amino acids. Germline assignment: CDR1 SGHKS and CDR2 YYEKEE (reference sequence). In nucleotides, the CDR3 is TGTGCCAGCAGCTTGTTTAGCGGGGTAGAGACCCAGTACTTC. Amino acids: CASSLFSGVETQYF.

V gene TRBV20-1 combines with J gene TRBJ2-1; D might be TRBD2 (5 bases). This CDR3 has 13 residues. Germline CDR1 reads DFQATT; CDR2 reads SNEGSKA (reference sequence). Trimming removed 5 bases at V and 4 bases at J, with 12 bases between. The CDR3 nucleotides are TGCAGTGCTGGGAAGGACTGGTACAATGAGCAGTTCTTC. Protein product: CSAGKDWYNEQFF.

This clonotype has just a few counts. The V gene is TRBV20-1, the J gene TRBJ2-4; 7 bases are a match to TRBD2. Gene TRBJ2-7 matches the end of the DNA better, so the J call may be wrong. The CDR3 is 15 amino acids. Germline V gene sequence: CDR1 DFQATT, CDR2 SNEGSKA (reference sequence). The CDR3 is CSARGPGLPLYEQYF. The DNA for the CDR3 is TGCAGTGCTAGAGGACCGGGACTACCGTTATACGAGCAGTACTTC.

This clonotype was found a few times. The rearrangement joins TRBV4-1 to TRBJ1-2, with D hard to call. CDR1 is MGHRA and CDR2 is YSYEKL in the germline V gene. The CDR3 is 16 amino acids. V lost 0 bases, J lost 5 bases, and 16 bases lay in between. CDR3 amino acids: CASSQDSNSLGYGYTF. In DNA, the CDR3 is TGCGCCAGCAGCCAAGATTCCAACAGTCTCGGTTATGGCTACACCTTC.

In its sample, this clonotype was seen a few times. This chain connects TRBV24-1 to TRBJ1-5, with 7 bases matching TRBD1. The CDR3 runs 14 residues. Trimming removed 6 bases from V and 5 bases from J; junction bases left unmatched: 6. Germline V gives CDR1 KGHDR, CDR2 SFDVKD. The DNA for the CDR3 is TGTGCCACCAGTCGTCCCGGGACAGATCAGCCCCAGCATTTT. It is translated as CATSRPGTDQPQHF.

This clonotype turned up a few times. V gene TRBV29-1 combines with J gene TRBJ1-5; D ambiguous. The CDR3 covers 12 residues. V gave up 0 bases and J gave up 6 bases, with 6 bases separating them. The germline V gene has CDR1 SQVTM and CDR2 ANQGSEA. This CDR3 is CSVEDRGQPQHF. The CDR3, as DNA: TGCAGCGTTGAAGATCGGGGTCAGCCCCAGCATTTT.

The sample holds a few counts of this clonotype. The chain has TRBV4-2 and TRBJ1-1; D uncertain. There are 15 residues in the CDR3. Germline V gene data show CDR1 as LGHNA and CDR2 as YNFKEQ. V was clipped by 7 bases and J by 1 base, with 16 bases between them. The CDR3 nucleotides read TGTGCCAGCACCCGGGGAACAGCCAAGAACACTGAAGCTTTCTTT. Translated, it gives CASTRGTAKNTEAFF.

The gene calls are TRBV27 and TRBJ1-6; D might be TRBD1 (6 bases). Deletions cut 1 base from V and 3 bases from J, with 10 bases between. Germline values: CDR1 MNHEY, CDR2 SMNVEV (reference sequence). This CDR3 has 16 amino acids. This CDR3 reads CASSLWTGHYNSPLHF. CDR3 nucleotide sequence: TGTGCCAGCAGTTTATGGACGGGACACTATAATTCACCCCTCCACTTT.

This chain uses TRBV7-2 with TRBJ1-4; a weak D match, TRBD1 (5 bases). The germline V and J ends were trimmed by 1 base and 3 bases, with 12 bases remaining between them. Germline loops: CDR1 SGHTA, CDR2 FQGNSA. This CDR3 spans 16 amino acids. The CDR3 spells CASSLDRGRANEKLFF. CDR3 coding DNA: TGTGCCAGCAGCTTAGATCGGGGACGAGCTAATGAAAAACTGTTTTTT.